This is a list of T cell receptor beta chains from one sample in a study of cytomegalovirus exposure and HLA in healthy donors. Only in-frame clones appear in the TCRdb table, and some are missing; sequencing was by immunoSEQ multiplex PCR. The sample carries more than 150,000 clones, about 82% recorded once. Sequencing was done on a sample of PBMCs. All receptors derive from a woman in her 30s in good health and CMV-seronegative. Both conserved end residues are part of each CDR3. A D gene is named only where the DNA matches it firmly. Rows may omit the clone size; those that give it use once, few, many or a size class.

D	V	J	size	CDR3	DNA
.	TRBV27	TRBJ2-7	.	CASSFGGEGAYEQYF	TGTGCCAGCAGTTTCGGCGGGGAAGGAGCCTACGAGCAGTACTTC
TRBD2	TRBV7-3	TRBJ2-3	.	CASSLRGRVGTSGALGTDTQYF	TGTGCCAGCAGCTTAAGGGGGCGGGTAGGGACTAGCGGGGCGTTGGGCACAGATACGCAGTATTTT
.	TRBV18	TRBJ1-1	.	CASSPARNEMNTEAFF	TGTGCCAGCTCACCGGCCAGGAACGAGATGAACACTGAAGCTTTCTTT
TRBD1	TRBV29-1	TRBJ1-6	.	CSVATGGGSPLHF	TGCAGCGTCGCCACAGGGGGAGGTTCACCCCTCCACTTT
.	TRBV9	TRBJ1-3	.	CASSTGGGFPGNTIYF	TGTGCCAGCAGCACCGGGGGGGGTTTTCCTGGAAACACCATATATTTT
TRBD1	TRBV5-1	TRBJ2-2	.	CASSFRAGGTGELFF	TGCGCCAGCAGCTTCAGGGCAGGGGGTACCGGGGAGCTGTTTTTT
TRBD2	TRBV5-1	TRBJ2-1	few	CASSLNSGGGYNEQFF	TGCGCCAGCAGCTTGAATTCGGGCGGGGGATACAATGAGCAGTTCTTC
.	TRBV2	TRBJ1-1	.	CASRAMDRNTEAFF	TGTGCCAGCAGGGCTATGGACAGGAACACTGAAGCTTTCTTT
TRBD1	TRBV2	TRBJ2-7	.	CASRYGTAGYEQYF	TGTGCCAGCAGGTACGGGACAGCCGGCTACGAGCAGTACTTC
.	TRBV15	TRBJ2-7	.	CATSRAGYEQYF	TGTGCCACCAGCAGAGCAGGCTACGAGCAGTACTTC
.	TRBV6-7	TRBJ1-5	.	CASSYSLRENQPQHF	TGTGCCAGCAGTTACTCGCTCAGGGAAAATCAGCCCCAGCATTTT
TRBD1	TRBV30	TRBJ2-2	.	CAWSTGQGRTGELFF	TGTGCCTGGAGTACCGGACAGGGGAGAACCGGGGAGCTGTTTTTT
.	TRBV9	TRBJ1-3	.	CASSVGDTIYF	TGTGCCAGCAGCGTAGGAGACACCATATATTTT
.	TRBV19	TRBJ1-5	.	CASTRRYSNQPQHF	TGTGCCAGTACCAGGAGGTATAGCAATCAGCCCCAGCATTTT
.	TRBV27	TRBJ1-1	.	CASSFGQYFEAFF	TGTGCCAGCAGTTTCGGACAGTACTTTGAAGCTTTCTTT
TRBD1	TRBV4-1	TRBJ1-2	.	CASSQETGGWGYTF	TGCGCCAGCAGCCAAGAGACAGGGGGCTGGGGCTACACCTTC
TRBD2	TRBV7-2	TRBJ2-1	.	CASSLVPLALAGAYNEQFF	TGTGCCAGCAGCTTAGTCCCCTTAGCCCTGGCGGGGGCCTACAATGAGCAGTTCTTC
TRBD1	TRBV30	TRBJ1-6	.	CAWDRTGGTYNSPLHF	TGTGCCTGGGATAGGACAGGGGGGACCTATAATTCACCCCTCCACTTT
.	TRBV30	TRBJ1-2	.	CAWSRELGGYTF	TGTGCCTGGAGTAGGGAGTTAGGTGGCTACACCTTC
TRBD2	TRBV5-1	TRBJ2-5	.	CASSHQRGAMGETQYF	TGCGCCAGCAGCCACCAGCGGGGGGCCATGGGAGAGACCCAGTACTTC
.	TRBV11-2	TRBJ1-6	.	CASSKGLGGPRDSPLHF	TGTGCCAGCAGTAAGGGGCTCGGAGGGCCGAGGGATTCACCCCTCCACTTT
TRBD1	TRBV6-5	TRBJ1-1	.	CASSPGQGNTEAFF	TGTGCCAGCAGTCCGGGACAGGGCAACACTGAAGCTTTCTTT
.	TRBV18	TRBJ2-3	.	CASSPSRAEPSPSTDTQYF	TGTGCCAGCTCCCCTTCCAGGGCGGAGCCTTCCCCTAGCACAGATACGCAGTATTTT
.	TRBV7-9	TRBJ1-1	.	CASSSDSPTEAFF	TGTGCCAGCAGCTCGGACAGCCCCACTGAAGCTTTCTTT
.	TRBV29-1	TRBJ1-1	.	CSVPRGFMNTEAFF	TGCAGCGTCCCGAGGGGGTTCATGAACACTGAAGCTTTCTTT
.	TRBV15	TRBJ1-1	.	CATSRVVGRGNTEAFF	TGTGCCACCAGCAGAGTCGTTGGCAGGGGGAACACTGAAGCTTTCTTT
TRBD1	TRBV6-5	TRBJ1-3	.	CASSLTGTGGNTIYF	TGTGCCAGCAGCTTAACCGGGACAGGAGGAAACACCATATATTTT
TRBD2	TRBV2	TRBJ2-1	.	CASSALAVEQFF	TGTGCCAGCAGTGCACTAGCGGTGGAACAGTTCTTC
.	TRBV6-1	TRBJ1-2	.	CASSEYMGVYGYTF	TGTGCCAGCAGTGAATATATGGGAGTCTATGGCTACACCTTC
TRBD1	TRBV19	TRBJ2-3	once	CASSITGGTDTQYF	TGTGCCAGTAGTATTACAGGGGGTACAGATACGCAGTATTTT
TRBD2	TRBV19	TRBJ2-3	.	CASNPGLAADTQYF	TGTGCCAGTAATCCGGGACTAGCCGCCGATACGCAGTATTTT
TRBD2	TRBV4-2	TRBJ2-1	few	CASSQGGSGGAKTFF	TGTGCCAGCAGCCAAGGCGGTAGCGGGGGGGCCAAGACGTTCTTC
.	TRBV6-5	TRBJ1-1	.	CASQFRGPNTEAFF	TGTGCCAGCCAATTCAGGGGACCGAACACTGAAGCTTTCTTT
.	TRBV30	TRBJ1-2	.	CAWSDPGYGYTF	TGTGCCTGGAGTGACCCAGGCTATGGCTACACCTTC
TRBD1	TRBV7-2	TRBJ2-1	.	CASSYARTGRDNEQFF	TGTGCCAGCAGCTACGCCAGGACAGGGCGGGACAATGAGCAGTTCTTC
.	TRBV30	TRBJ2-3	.	CAWSVRGWVTDTQYF	TGTGCCTGGAGTGTCCGGGGGTGGGTCACAGATACGCAGTATTTT
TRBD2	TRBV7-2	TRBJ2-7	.	CASSLVPRGGAYEQYF	TGTGCCAGCAGCTTAGTTCCGCGGGGGGGAGCCTACGAGCAGTACTTC
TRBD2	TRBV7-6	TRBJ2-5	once	CASSRRLGLAGGLETQYF	TGTGCCAGCAGCCGACGACTGGGACTAGCGGGGGGGCTAGAGACCCAGTACTTC
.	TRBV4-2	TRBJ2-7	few	CASSQDPAGASYEQYF	TGTGCCAGCAGCCAAGATCCGGCGGGGGCCTCCTACGAGCAGTACTTC
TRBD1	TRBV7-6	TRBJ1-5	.	CASSLGTGVRSSNQPQHF	TGTGCCAGCAGCTTGGGCACAGGGGTAAGAAGTAGCAATCAGCCCCAGCATTTT
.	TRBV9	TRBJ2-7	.	CASSTGTLGEQYF	TGTGCCAGCAGCACCGGGACTTTAGGAGAGCAGTACTTC
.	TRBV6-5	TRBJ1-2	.	CATVGGNYGYTF	TGTGCGACGGTGGGGGGGAACTATGGCTACACCTTC
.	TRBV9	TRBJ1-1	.	CASSVRVDTEAFF	TGTGCCAGCAGCGTACGCGTCGACACTGAAGCTTTCTTT
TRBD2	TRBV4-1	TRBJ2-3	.	CASSQIGTSGGGTQYF	TGCGCCAGCAGCCAAATCGGGACTAGCGGGGGAGGTACGCAGTATTTT
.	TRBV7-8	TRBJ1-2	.	CASSLAGAPSYTF	TGTGCCAGCAGCTTAGCGGGAGCCCCAAGCTACACCTTC
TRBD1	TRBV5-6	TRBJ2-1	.	CASSLGGDRSYNEQFF	TGTGCCAGCAGCTTGGGGGGGGACAGGAGCTACAATGAGCAGTTCTTC
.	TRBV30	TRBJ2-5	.	CAWSVAAQETQYF	TGTGCCTGGAGTGTAGCGGCACAAGAGACCCAGTACTTC